What follows is one T cell receptor beta chain and its context. Antigen unknown. This sample was taken from a study of cytomegalovirus exposure and HLA in healthy donors. Findings and caveats of the study: The study flagged approximately 180 TCR beta chains as cytomegalovirus-associated. Rare TCR sequences predominated, though certain public TCRs were found in many donors.

Profiling relied on immunoSEQ multiplex PCR, and the TCRdb table lists in-frame clones only, not all of them. The top ten clones hold under 2% of a sample with about 110,000 clones, approximately 89% of them seen once. The sequencing sample was made of PBMCs. The TCR comes from a woman younger than 35 in good health and CMV-seronegative.

The CDR3 loop is CASSVQPFMGASTDTQYF. For the CDR3, the DNA is TGTGCCAGCAGCGTTCAGCCTTTTATGGGGGCGAGCACAGATACGCAGTATTTT. The J gene is TRBJ2-3, the V gene TRBV9; possibly TRBD1 for D (6 bases). CDR3 length: 18 residues. Germline V lookup: CDR1 SGDLS, CDR2 YYNGEE. V lost 2 bases and J lost 0, with 19 bases in between.